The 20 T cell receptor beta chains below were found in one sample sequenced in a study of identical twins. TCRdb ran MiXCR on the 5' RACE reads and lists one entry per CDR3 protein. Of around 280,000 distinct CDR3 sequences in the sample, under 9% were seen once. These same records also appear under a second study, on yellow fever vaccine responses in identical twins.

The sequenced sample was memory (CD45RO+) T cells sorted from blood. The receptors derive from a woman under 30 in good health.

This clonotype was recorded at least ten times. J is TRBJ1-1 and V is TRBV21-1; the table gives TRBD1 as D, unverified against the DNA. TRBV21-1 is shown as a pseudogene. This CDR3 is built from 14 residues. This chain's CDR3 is CASRPYTGNTEAFF. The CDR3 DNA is TGTGCCAGCAGGCCCTATACAGGGAACACTGAAGCTTTCTTT.

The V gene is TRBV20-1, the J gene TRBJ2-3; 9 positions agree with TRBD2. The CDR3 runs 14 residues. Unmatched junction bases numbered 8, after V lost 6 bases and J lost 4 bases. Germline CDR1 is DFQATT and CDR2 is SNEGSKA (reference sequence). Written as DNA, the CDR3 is TGCAGTGCATTGACTAGCGGATTTTCAGATACGCAGTATTTT. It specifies CSALTSGFSDTQYF.

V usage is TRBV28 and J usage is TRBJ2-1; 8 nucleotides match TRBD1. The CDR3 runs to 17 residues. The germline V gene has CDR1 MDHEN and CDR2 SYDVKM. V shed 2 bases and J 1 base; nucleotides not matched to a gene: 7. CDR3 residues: CASSLKPRGRSYNEQFF. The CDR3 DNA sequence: TGTGCCAGCAGTTTAAAGCCCAGGGGGCGTTCCTACAATGAGCAGTTCTTC.

The CDR3 here is CASSQEGPGQQETQYF. The CDR3 nucleotides are TGTGCCAGCAGCCAAGAGGGTCCAGGTCAACAAGAGACCCAGTACTTC. V usage is TRBV4-2 and J usage is TRBJ2-5; D remains ambiguous. CDR1 is LGHNA and CDR2 is YNFKEQ in the germline V gene. The V and J ends lost 0 bases and 2 bases respectively, with 13 bases between them. This CDR3 comprises 16 residues.

The CDR3 nucleotides read TGTGCCGCCTCGGGGAGGGGATTGCATCAGCCCCAGCATTTT. This encodes CAASGRGLHQPQHF. This rearrangement joins TRBV6-1 to TRBJ1-5; D may be TRBD1 (5 bases). Trimming pared 11 bases from V and 5 bases from J, leaving 19 bases between. Germline V lookup: CDR1 MNHNS, CDR2 SASEGT. This CDR3 has 14 amino acids.

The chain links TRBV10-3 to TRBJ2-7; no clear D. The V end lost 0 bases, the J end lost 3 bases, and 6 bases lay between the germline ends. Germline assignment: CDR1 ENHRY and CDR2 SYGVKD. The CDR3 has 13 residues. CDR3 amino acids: CAISESGNYEQYF. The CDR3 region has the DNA TGTGCCATCAGTGAGTCAGGAAACTACGAGCAGTACTTC.

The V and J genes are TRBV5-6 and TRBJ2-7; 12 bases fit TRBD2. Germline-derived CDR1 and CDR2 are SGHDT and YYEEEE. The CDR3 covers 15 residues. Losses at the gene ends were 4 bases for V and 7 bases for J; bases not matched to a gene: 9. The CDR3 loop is CASSLTSGGAGEQYV. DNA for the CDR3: TGTGCCAGCAGCCTGACTAGCGGGGGAGCGGGGGAGCAGTACGTC.

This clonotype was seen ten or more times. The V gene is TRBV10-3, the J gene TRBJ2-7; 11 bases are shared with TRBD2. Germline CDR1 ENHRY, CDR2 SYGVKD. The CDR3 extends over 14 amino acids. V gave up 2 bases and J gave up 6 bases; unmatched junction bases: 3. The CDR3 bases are TGTGCCATCAGTGAGGGGCTAGCGGGAGGCGAGCAGTACTTC. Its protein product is CAISEGLAGGEQYF.

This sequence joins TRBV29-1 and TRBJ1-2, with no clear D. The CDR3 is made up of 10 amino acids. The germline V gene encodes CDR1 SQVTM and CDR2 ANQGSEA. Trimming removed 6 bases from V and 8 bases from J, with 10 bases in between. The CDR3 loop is CSVGGGGYTF. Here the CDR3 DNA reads TGCAGCGTGGGCGGAGGCGGCTACACCTTC.

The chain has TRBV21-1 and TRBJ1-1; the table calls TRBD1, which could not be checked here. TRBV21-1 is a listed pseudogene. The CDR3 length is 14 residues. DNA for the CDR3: TGTGCCAGCAGCAAGGACAGGCGGATTACTGAAGCTTTCTTT. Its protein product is CASSKDRRITEAFF.

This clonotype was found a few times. The CDR3 protein is CATSRSRDYQETQYF. The CDR3, as DNA: TGTGCCACCAGCAGATCACGGGACTACCAAGAGACCCAGTACTTC. V gene TRBV15 combines with J gene TRBJ2-5; weak D call: TRBD2 (6 bases). Between the trimmed V and J ends, which lost 2 bases and 0 bases, there was a span of 10 bases. The CDR3 runs to 15 residues. Germline assignment: CDR1 LNHNV and CDR2 YYDKDF (reference sequence).

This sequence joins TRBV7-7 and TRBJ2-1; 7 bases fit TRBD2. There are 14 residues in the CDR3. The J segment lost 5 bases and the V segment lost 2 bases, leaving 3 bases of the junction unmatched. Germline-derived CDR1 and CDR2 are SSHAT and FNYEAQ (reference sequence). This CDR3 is CASSLTGTNNEQFF. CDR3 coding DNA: TGTGCCAGCAGCTTAACCGGGACTAACAATGAGCAGTTCTTC.

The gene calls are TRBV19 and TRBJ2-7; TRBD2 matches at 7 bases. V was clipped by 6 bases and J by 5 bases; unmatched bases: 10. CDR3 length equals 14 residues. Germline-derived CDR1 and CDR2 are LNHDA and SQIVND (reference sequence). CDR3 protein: CASSGTSANHEQYF. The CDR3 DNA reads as TGTGCCAGTAGCGGCACTAGCGCCAACCACGAGCAGTACTTC.

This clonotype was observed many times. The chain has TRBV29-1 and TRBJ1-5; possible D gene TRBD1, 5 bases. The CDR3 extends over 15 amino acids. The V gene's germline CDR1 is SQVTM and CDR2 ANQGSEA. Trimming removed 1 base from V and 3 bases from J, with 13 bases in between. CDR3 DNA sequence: TGCAGCGTTGAAGGACAGTGCCCTTCCAATCAGCCCCAGCATTTT. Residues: CSVEGQCPSNQPQHF. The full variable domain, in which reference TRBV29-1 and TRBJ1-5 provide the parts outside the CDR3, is SAVISQKPSRDICQRGTSLTIQCQVDSQVTMMFWYRQQPGQSLTLIATANQGSEATYESGFVIDKFPISRPNLTFSTLTVSNMSPEDSSIYLCSVEGQCPSNQPQHFGDGTRLSIL.

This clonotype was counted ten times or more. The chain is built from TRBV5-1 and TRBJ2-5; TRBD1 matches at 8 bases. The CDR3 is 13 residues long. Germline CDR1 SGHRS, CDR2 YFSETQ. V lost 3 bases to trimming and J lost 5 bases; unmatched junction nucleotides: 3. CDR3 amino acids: CASSSTGVETQYF. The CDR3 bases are TGCGCCAGCAGCTCGACAGGGGTCGAGACCCAGTACTTC.

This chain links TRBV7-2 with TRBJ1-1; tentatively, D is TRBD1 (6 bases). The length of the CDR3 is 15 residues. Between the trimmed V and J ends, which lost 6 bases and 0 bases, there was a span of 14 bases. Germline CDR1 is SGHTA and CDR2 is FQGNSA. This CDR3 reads CASRPGQHMNTEAFF. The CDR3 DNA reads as TGTGCCAGCAGACCTGGACAGCACATGAACACTGAAGCTTTCTTT.

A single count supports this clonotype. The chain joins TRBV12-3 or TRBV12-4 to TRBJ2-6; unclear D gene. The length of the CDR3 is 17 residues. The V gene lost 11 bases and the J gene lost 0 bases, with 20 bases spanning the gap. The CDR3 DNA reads TGTGCCTTCAGCCCAAAGGCGGCCAACTCTGGGGCCAACGTCCTGACTTTC. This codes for CAFSPKAANSGANVLTF.

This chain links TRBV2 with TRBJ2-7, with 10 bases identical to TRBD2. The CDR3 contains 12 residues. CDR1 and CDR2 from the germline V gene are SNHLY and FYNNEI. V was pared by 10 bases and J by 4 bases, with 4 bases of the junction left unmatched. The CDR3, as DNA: TGTGCCACAAAGCGGGAGGGATACGAGCAGTACTTC. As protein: CATKREGYEQYF.

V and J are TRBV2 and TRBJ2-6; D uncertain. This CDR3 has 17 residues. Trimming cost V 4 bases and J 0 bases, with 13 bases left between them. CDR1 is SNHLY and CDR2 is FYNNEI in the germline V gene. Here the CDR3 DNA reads TGTGCCAGCAGTGTTGTGTCGGTAAACTCTGGGGCCAACGTCCTGACTTTC. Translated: CASSVVSVNSGANVLTF.

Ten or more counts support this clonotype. The CDR3 here is CASSLGGGGPQHF. CDR3 sequence (DNA): TGTGCCAGCAGCCTCGGGGGGGGGGGCCCTCAGCATTTT. This chain joins TRBV12-3 or TRBV12-4 and TRBJ1-5; the D gene is possibly TRBD1 (6 bases). The CDR3 loop spans 13 amino acids. Trimming removed 6 bases at V and 13 bases at J, with 19 bases between.